This TCR beta chain was captured by sequencing in a study of T cell clones after liver transplantation. J lost 8 bases, V lost 4 bases, and 4 bases had no gene match. The CDR3 loop spans 13 amino acids. Germline V lookup: CDR1 SQVTM, CDR2 ANQGSEA. Sequencing used immunoSEQ multiplex PCR; TCRdb keeps in-frame clones, though not all of them. The data show 20,000 to 30,000 clones, with around 63% seen just once and around 2.9% held by the top ten. This clone showed up just a few times. The TCR sequence derives from a human donor who received a liver transplant. Sample: CD4+ T cells from blood, taken before liver transplant. The chain is built from TRBV29-1 and TRBJ2-1; 11 bases match TRBD2. Here the CDR3 DNA reads TGCAGCGTTGGGCTAGCGGGAGGTCATGAGCAGTTCTTC. Translation: CSVGLAGGHEQFF.